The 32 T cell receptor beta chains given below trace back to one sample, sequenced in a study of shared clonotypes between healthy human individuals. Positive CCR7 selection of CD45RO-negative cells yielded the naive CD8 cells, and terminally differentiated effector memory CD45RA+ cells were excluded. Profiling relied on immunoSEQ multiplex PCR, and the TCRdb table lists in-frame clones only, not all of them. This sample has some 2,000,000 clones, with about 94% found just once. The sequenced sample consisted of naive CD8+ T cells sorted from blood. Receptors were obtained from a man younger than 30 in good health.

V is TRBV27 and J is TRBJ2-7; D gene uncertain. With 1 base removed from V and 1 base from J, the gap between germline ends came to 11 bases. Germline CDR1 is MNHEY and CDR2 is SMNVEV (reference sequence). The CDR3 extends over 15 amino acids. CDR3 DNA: TGTGCCAGCAGTTTATTAGGACCCACGTCCTACGAGCAGTACTTC. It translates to CASSLLGPTSYEQYF.

CDR3 bases: TGTGCCAGCAGCCCAACAACCTATGGCTACACCTTC. This encodes CASSPTTYGYTF. The J gene is TRBJ1-2, the V gene TRBV14; D is unclear. Germline assignment: CDR1 SGHDN and CDR2 FVKESK. There are 12 residues in the CDR3. Trimming took off 4 bases at V and 4 bases at J, with 7 bases between the two ends.

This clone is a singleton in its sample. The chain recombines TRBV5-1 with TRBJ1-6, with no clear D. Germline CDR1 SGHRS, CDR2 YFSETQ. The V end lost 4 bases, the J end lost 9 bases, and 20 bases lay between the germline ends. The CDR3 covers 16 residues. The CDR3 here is CASSVLGIGSRSPLHF. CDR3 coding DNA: TGCGCCAGCAGCGTCCTTGGAATCGGCAGTCGTTCACCCCTCCACTTT.

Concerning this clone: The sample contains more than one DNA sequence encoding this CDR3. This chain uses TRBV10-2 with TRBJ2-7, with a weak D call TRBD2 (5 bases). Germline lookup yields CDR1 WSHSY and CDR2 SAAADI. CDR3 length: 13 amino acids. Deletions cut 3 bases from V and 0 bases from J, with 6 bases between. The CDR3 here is CASSEGSSYEQYF. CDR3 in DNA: TGCGCCAGCAGTGAAGGGAGCTCCTACGAGCAGTACTTC.

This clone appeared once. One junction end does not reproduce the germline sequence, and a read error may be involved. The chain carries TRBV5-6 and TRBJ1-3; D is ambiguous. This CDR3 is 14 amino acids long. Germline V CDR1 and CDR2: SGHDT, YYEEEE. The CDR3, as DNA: TGTGCCAGCAGCTTCGTACACTCTGGAAACACCATACATTTT. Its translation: CASSFVHSGNTIHF.

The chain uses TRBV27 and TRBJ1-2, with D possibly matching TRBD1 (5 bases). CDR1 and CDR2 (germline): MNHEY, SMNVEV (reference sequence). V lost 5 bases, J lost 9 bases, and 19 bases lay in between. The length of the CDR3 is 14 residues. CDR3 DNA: TGTGCCAGCAGTCTGGGGGGAGGTTTGTTCCGCTACACCTTC. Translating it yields CASSLGGGLFRYTF.

The CDR3, as DNA: TGTGCCAGTAGTTTAGCCCTGAACACTGAAGCTTTCTTT. Its protein product is CASSLALNTEAFF. This chain joins TRBV19 and TRBJ1-1; D unresolved. The V end was cut by 5 bases, the J end by 0 bases, with 7 bases between. The CDR3 has 13 amino acids. Germline CDR1 reads LNHDA; CDR2 reads SQIVND (reference sequence). Full variable domain (rest looked up from reference TRBV19 and TRBJ1-1): DGGITQSPKYLFRKEGQNVTLSCEQNLNHDAMYWYRQDPGQGLRLIYYSQIVNDFQKGDIAEGYSVSREKKESFPLTVTSAQKNPTAFYLCASSLALNTEAFFGQGTRLTVV.

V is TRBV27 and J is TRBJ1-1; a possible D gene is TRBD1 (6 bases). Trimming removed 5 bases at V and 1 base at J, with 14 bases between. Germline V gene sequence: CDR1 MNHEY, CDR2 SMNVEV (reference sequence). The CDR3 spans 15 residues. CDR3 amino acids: CASSAGGAANTEAFF. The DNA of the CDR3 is TGTGCCAGCAGTGCGGGGGGGGCGGCGAACACTGAAGCTTTCTTT.

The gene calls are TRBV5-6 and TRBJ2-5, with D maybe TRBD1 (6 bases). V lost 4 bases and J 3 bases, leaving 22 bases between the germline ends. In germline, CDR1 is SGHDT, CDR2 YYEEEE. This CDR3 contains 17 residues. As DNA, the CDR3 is TGTGCCAGCAGCCATAAGGGACAAAACCCCCCCGAAGAGACCCAGTACTTC. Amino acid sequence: CASSHKGQNPPEETQYF.

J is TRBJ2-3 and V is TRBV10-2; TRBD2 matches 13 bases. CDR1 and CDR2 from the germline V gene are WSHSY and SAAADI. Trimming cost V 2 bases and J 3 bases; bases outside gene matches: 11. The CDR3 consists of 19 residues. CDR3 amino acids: CASSEEYTGLAGLTDTQYF. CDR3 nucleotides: TGCGCCAGCAGTGAGGAATATACGGGACTAGCGGGGCTGACAGATACGCAGTATTTT.

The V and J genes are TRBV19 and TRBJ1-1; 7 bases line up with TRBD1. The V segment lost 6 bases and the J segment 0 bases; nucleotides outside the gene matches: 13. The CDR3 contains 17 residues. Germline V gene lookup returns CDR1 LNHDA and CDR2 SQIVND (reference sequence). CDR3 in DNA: TGTGCCAGTAGCCTCAAAAAGTGGGGACAGATGAACACTGAAGCTTTCTTT. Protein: CASSLKKWGQMNTEAFF.

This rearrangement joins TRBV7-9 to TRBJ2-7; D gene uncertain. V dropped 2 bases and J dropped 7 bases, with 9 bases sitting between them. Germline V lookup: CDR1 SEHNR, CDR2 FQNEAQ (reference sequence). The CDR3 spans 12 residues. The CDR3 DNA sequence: TGTGCCAGCAGCTTACGGTTGGCAGAGCAGTACTTC. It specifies CASSLRLAEQYF.

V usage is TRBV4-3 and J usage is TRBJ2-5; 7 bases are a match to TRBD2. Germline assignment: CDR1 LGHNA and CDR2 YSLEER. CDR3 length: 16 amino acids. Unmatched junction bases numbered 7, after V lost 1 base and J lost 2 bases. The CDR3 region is CASSQGGEGRQETQYF. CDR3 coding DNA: TGCGCCAGCAGCCAAGGGGGGGAGGGCAGGCAAGAGACCCAGTACTTC.

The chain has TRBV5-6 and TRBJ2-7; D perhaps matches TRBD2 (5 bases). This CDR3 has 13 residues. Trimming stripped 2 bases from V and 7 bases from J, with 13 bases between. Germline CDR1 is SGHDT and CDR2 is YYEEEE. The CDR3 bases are TGTGCCAGCAGCTTTCGGGGTTACGGGGAGCAGTACTTC. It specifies CASSFRGYGEQYF.

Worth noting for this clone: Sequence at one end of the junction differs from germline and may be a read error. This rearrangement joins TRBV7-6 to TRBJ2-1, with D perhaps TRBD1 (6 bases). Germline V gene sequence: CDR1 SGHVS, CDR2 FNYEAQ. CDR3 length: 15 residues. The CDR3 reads CASSLVGTPFNEQFF. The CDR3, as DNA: TGTGCCAGCAGTTTAGTTGGGACACCCTTCAATGAGCAGTTCTTC.

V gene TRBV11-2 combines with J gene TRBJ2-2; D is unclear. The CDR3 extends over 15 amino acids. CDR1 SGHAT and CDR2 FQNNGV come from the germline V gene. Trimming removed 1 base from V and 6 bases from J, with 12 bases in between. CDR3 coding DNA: TGTGCCAGCAGCTTAGTTCGTGGGGTGGCCGGGGAGCTGTTTTTT. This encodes CASSLVRGVAGELFF. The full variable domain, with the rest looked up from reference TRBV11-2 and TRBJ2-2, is EAGVAQSPRYKIIEKRQSVAFWCNPISGHATLYWYQQILGQGPKLLIQFQNNGVVDDSQLPKDRFSAERLKGVDSTLKIQPAKLEDSAVYLCASSLVRGVAGELFFGEGSRLTVL.

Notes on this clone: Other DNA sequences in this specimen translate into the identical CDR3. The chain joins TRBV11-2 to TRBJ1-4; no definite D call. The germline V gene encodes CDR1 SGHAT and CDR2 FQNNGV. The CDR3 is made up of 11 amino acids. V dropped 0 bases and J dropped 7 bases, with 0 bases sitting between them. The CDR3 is CASSLDEKLFF. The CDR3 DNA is TGTGCCAGCAGCTTAGATGAAAAACTGTTTTTT.

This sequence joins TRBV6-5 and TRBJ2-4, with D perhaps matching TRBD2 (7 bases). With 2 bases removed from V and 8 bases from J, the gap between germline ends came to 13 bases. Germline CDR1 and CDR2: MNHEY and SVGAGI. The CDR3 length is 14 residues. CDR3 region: CASSYGGGGDIQYF. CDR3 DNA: TGTGCCAGCAGTTACGGCGGGGGCGGAGACATTCAGTACTTC.

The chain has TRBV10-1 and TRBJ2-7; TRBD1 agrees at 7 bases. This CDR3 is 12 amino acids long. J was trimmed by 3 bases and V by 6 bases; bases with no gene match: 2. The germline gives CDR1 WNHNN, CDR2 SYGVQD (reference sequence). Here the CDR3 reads CASRAGGYEQYF. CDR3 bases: TGCGCCAGCAGAGCAGGGGGCTACGAGCAGTACTTC.

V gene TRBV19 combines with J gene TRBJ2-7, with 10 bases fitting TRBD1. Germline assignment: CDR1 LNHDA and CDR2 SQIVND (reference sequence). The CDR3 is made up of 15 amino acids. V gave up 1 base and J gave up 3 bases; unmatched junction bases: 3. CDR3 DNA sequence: TGTGCCAGTAGTATAGCGAGGGACAGGGGCTACGAGCAGTACTTC. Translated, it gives CASSIARDRGYEQYF. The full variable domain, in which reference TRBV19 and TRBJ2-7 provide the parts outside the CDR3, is DGGITQSPKYLFRKEGQNVTLSCEQNLNHDAMYWYRQDPGQGLRLIYYSQIVNDFQKGDIAEGYSVSREKKESFPLTVTSAQKNPTAFYLCASSIARDRGYEQYFGPGTRLTVT.

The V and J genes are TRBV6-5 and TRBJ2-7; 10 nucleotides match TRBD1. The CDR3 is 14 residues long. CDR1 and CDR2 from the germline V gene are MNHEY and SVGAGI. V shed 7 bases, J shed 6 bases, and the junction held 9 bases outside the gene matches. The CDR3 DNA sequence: TGTGCCAGCACCCCCACCGGGACAGGGGCCGAGCAGTACTTC. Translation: CASTPTGTGAEQYF.

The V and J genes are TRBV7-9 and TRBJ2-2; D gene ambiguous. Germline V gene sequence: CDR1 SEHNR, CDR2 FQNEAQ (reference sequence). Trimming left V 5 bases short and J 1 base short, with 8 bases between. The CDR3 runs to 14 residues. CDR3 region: CASSPDMNTGELFF. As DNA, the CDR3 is TGTGCCAGCAGCCCTGACATGAACACCGGGGAGCTGTTTTTT.

The CDR3 is CASGPGEETQYF. The CDR3 DNA sequence: TGTGCCAGCGGTCCAGGGGAAGAGACCCAGTACTTC. This chain uses TRBV7-9 with TRBJ2-5; maybe TRBD1 (6 bases). Trimming removed 8 bases at V and 3 bases at J, with 10 bases between. CDR1 is SEHNR, CDR2 FQNEAQ, per germline (reference sequence). This CDR3 contains 12 residues.

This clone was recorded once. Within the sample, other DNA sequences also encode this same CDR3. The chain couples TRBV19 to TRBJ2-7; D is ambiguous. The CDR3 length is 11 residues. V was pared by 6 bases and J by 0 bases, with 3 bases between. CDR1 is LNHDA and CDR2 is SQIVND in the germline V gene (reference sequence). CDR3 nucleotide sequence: TGTGCCAGTAGCGGCTCCTACGAGCAGTACTTC. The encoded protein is CASSGSYEQYF.

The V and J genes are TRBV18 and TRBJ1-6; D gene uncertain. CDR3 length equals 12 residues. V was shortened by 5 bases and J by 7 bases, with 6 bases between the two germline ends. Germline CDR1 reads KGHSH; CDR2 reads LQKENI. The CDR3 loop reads CASSGVNSPLHF. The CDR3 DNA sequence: TGTGCCAGCTCAGGGGTCAATTCACCCCTCCACTTT.

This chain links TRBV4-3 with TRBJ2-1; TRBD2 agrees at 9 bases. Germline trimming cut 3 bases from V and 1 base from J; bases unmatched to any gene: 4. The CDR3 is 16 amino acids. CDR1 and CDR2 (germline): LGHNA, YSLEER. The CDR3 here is CASSQTLAGSYNEQFF. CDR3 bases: TGCGCCAGCAGCCAGACCCTAGCGGGGTCCTACAATGAGCAGTTCTTC.

CDR3: CASSLGGGLGDTQYF. The CDR3 coding sequence is TGTGCCAGCTCCCTAGGCGGGGGCCTTGGAGATACGCAGTATTTT. This chain joins TRBV28 and TRBJ2-3, with D perhaps TRBD2 (7 bases). Germline V CDR1 and CDR2: MDHEN, SYDVKM. The CDR3 spans 15 residues. V shed 8 bases and J shed 5 bases, with 20 bases lying between them.

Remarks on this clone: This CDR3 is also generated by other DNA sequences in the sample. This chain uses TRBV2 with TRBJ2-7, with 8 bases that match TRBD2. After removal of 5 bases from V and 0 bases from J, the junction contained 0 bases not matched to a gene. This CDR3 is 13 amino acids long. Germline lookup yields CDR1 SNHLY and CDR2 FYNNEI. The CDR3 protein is CASSSGSSYEQYF. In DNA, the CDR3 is TGTGCCAGCAGTAGCGGGAGCTCCTACGAGCAGTACTTC.

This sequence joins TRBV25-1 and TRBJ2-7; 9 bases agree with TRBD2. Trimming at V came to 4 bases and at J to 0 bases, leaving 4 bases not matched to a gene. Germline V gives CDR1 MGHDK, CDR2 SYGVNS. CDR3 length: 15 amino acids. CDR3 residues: CASSAAGGPSYEQYF. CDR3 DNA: TGTGCCAGCAGTGCAGCGGGGGGCCCCTCCTACGAGCAGTACTTC.

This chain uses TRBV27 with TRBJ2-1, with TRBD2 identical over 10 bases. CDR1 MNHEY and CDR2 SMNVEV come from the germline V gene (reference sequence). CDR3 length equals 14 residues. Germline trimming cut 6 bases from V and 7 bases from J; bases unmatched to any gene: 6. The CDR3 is CASSRLAGANEQFF. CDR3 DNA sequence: TGTGCCAGCAGCCGGCTAGCGGGAGCTAATGAGCAGTTCTTC.

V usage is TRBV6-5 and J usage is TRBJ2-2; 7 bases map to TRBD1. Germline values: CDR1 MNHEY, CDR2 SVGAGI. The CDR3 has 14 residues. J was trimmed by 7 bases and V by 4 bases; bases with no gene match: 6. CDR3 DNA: TGTGCCAGCAGTTTCACAGGGGTGGTCGGGGAGCTGTTTTTT. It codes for CASSFTGVVGELFF.

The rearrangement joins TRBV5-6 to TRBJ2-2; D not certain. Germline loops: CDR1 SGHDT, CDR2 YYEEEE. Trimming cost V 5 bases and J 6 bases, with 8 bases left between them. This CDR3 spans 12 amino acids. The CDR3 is CASSHAPGELFF. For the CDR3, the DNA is TGTGCCAGCAGTCACGCCCCCGGGGAGCTGTTTTTT.